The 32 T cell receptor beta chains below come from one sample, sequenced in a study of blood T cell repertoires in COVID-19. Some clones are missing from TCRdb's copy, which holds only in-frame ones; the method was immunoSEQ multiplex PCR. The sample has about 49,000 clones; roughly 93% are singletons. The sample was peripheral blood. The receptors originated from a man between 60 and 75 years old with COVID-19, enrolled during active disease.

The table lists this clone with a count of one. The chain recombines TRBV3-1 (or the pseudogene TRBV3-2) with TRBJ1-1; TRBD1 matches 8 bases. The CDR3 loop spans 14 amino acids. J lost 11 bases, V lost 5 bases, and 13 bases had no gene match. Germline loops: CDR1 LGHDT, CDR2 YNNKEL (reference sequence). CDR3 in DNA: TGTGCCAGCAGCGCTCGGGACAGGCGAGGGGGGGCTTTCTTT. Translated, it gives CASSARDRRGGAFF.

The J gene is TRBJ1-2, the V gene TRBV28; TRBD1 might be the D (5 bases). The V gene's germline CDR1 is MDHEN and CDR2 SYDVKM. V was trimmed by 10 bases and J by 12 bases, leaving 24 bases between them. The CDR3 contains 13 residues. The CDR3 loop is CATQVGVSPHNTF. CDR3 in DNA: TGTGCCACCCAGGTAGGGGTTTCTCCCCACAACACCTTC.

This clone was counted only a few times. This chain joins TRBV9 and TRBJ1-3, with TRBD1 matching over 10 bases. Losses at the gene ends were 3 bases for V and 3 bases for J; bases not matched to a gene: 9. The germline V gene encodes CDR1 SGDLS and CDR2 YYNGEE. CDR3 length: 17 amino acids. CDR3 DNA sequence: TGTGCCAGCAGCGAATCGACAGGGGGCGCCGGTGGAAACACCATATATTTT. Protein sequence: CASSESTGGAGGNTIYF.

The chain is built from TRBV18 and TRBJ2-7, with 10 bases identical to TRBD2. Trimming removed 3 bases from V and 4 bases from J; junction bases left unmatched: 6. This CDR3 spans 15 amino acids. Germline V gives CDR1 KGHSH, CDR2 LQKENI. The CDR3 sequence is CASSPSGRASYEQYF. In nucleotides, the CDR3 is TGTGCCAGCTCACCCAGCGGGAGGGCCTCTTACGAGCAGTACTTC. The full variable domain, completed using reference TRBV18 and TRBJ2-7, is NAGVMQNPRHLVRRRGQEARLRCSPMKGHSHVYWYRQLPEEGLKFMVYLQKENIIDESGMPKERFSAEFPKEGPSILRIQQVVRGDSAAYFCASSPSGRASYEQYFGPGTRLTVT.

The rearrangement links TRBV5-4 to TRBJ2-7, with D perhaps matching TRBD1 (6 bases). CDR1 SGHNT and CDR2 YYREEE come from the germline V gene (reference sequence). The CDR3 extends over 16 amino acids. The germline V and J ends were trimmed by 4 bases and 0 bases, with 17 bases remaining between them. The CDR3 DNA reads TGTGCCAGCAGCCGGGGCCAGGGGCCAAACTCCTACGAGCAGTACTTC. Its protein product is CASSRGQGPNSYEQYF.

This chain's CDR3 is CASSQGQAPYGYTF. The CDR3, as DNA: TGTGCCAGCAGCCAAGGGCAGGCCCCCTATGGCTACACCTTC. This chain uses TRBV3-1 (or the pseudogene TRBV3-2) with TRBJ1-2; D gene unclear. Deletions cut 1 base from V and 4 bases from J, with 10 bases between. The CDR3 totals 14 residues. Germline V gene data show CDR1 as LGHDT and CDR2 as YNNKEL (reference sequence).

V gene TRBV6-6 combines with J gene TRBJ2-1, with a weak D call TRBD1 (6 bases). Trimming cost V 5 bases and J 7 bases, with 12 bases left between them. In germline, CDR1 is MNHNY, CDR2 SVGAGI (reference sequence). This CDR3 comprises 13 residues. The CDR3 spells CASSTQGQNEQFF. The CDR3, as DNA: TGTGCCAGCAGTACCCAGGGGCAGAATGAGCAGTTCTTC.

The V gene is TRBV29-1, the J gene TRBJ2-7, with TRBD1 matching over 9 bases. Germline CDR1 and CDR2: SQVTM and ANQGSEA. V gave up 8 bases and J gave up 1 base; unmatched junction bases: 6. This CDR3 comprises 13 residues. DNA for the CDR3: TGCAGCTGCGGACAGGGGAGTTCCTACGAGCAGTACTTC. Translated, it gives CSCGQGSSYEQYF.

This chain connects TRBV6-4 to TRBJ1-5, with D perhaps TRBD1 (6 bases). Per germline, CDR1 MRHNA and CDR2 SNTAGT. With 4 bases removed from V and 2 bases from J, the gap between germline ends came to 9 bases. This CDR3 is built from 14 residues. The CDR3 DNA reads TGTGCCAGCAGTGCAGGGGACGGCAATCAGCCCCAGCATTTT. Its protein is CASSAGDGNQPQHF.

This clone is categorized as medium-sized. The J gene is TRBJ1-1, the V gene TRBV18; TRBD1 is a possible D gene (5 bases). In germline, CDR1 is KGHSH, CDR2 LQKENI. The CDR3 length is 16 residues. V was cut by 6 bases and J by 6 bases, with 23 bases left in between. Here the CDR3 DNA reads TGTGCCAGCTCCGTCGGAAAACCAGGGTTGGGGTCTGAAGCTTTCTTT. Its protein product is CASSVGKPGLGSEAFF.

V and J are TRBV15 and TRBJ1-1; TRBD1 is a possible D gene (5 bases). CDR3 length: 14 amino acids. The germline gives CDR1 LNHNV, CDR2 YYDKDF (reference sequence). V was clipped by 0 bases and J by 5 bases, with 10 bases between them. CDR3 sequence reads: CATSRDRGGTEAFF. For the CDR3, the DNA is TGTGCCACCAGCAGAGATCGCGGGGGTACTGAAGCTTTCTTT.

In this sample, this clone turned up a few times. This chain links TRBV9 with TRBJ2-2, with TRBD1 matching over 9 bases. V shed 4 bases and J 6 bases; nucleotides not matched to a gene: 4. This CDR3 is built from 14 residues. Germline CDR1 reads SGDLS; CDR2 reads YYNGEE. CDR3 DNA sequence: TGTGCCAGCAGCCCAAGGACAGGGGCCGGGGAGCTGTTTTTT. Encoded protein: CASSPRTGAGELFF.

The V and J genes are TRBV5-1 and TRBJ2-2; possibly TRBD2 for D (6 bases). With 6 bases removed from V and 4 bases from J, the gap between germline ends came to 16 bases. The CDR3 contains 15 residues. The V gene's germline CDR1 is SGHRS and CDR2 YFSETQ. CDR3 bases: TGCGCCAGCAAGCGGGCCACAGCCGCCACCGGGGAGCTGTTTTTT. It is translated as CASKRATAATGELFF.

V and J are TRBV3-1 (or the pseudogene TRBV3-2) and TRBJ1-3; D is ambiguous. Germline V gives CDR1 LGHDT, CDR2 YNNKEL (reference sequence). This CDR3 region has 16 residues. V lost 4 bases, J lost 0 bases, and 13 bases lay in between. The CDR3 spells CASSLTGYRSGNTIYF. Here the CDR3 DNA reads TGTGCCAGCAGCCTCACGGGTTATCGCTCTGGAAACACCATATATTTT.

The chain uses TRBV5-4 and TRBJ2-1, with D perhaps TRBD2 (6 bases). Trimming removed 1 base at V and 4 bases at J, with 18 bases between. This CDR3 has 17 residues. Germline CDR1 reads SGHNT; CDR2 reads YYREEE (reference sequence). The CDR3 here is CASSLSVGRGGYNEQFF. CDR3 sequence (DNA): TGTGCCAGCAGCTTGTCTGTGGGGCGCGGAGGGTACAATGAGCAGTTCTTC.

CDR3 sequence: CASSLRSGRRNEQFF. Written as DNA, the CDR3 is TGTGCCAGCAGCTTACGTAGCGGGAGGCGCAATGAGCAGTTCTTC. The rearrangement links TRBV7-2 to TRBJ2-1; TRBD2 agrees at 10 bases. This CDR3 contains 15 residues. Germline V gives CDR1 SGHTA, CDR2 FQGNSA. The V segment lost 2 bases and the J segment 6 bases; nucleotides outside the gene matches: 4.

The CDR3 reads CASSPFVTGETGEQYF. CDR3 bases: TGTGCCAGCAGTCCCTTTGTGACAGGGGAGACGGGCGAGCAGTACTTC. The chain couples TRBV28 to TRBJ2-7, with 8 bases aligning to TRBD1. CDR3 length equals 16 residues. Germline loops: CDR1 MDHEN, CDR2 SYDVKM. V lost 5 bases to trimming and J lost 6 bases; unmatched junction nucleotides: 15.

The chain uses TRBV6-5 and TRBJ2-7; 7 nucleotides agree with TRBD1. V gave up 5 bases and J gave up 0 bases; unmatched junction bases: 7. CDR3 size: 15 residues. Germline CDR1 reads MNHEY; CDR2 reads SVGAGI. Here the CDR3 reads CASSNPGQSSYEQYF. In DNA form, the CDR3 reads TGTGCCAGCAGTAACCCGGGACAGAGCTCCTACGAGCAGTACTTC.

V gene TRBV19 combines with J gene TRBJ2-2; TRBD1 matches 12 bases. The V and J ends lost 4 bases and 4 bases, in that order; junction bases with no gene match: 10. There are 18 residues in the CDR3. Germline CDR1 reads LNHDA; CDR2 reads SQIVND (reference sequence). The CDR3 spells CASSTRDRGRGGTGELFF. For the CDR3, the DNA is TGTGCCAGTAGTACCCGGGACAGGGGGCGCGGCGGCACCGGGGAGCTGTTTTTT.

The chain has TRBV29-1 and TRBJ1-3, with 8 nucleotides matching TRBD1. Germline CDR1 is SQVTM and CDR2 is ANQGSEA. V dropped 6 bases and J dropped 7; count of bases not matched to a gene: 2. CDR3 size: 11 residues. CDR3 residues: CSVGQGNTIYF. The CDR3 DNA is TGCAGCGTAGGACAGGGCAACACCATATATTTT.

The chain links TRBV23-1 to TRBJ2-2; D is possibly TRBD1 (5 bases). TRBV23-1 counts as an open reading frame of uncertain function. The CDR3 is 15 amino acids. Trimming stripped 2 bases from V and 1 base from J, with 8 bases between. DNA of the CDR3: TGCGCCAGCAGTCAACACGACAGGAACACCGGGGAGCTGTTTTTT. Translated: CASSQHDRNTGELFF.

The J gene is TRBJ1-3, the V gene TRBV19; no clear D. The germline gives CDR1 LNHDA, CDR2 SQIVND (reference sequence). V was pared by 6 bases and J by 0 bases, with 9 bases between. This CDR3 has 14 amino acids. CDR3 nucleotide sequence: TGTGCCAGTAGAGACACCTACTCTGGAAACACCATATATTTT. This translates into CASRDTYSGNTIYF.

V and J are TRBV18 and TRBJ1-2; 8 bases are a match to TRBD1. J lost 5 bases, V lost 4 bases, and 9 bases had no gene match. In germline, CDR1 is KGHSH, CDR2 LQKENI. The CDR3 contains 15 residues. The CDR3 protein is CASSQDRVYSYGYTF. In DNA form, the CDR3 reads TGTGCCAGCTCACAGGACAGGGTGTATAGTTATGGCTACACCTTC.

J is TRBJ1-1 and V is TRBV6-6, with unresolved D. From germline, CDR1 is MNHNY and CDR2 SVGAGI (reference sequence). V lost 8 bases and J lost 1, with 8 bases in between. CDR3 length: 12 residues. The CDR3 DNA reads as TGTGCCAGCGGGAGTCGGAACACTGAAGCTTTCTTT. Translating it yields CASGSRNTEAFF.

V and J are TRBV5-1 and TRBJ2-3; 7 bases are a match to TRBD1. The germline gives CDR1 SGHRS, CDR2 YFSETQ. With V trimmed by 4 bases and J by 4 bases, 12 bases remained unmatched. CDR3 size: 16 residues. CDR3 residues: CASSPGSTGAADTQYF. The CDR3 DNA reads TGCGCCAGCAGCCCCGGGTCCACAGGGGCGGCAGATACGCAGTATTTT.

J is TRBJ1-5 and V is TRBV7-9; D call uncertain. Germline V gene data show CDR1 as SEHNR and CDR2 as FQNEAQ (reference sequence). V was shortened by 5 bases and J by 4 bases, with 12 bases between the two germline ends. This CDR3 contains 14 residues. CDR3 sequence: CASSARSKNQPQHF. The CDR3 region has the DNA TGTGCCAGCAGCGCCAGAAGTAAAAATCAGCCCCAGCATTTT.

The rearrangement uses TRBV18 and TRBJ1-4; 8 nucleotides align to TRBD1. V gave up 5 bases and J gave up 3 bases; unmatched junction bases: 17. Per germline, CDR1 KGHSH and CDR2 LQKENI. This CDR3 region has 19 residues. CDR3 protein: CASSSTKATGQGANEKLFF. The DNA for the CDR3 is TGTGCCAGCTCATCGACGAAAGCAACTGGACAGGGCGCTAATGAAAAACTGTTTTTT.

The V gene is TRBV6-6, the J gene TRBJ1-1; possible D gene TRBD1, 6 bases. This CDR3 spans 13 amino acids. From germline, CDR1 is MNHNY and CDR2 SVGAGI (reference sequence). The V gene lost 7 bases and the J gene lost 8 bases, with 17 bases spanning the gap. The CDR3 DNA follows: TGTGCCAGCACCAAGGGGGGGTGGGCGGAAGCTTTCTTT. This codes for CASTKGGWAEAFF.

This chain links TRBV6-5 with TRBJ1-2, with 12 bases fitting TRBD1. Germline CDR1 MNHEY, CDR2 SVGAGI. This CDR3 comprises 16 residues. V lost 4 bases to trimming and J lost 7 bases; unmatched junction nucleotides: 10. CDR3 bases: TGTGCCAGCAGTTTTACCAGGGGACAGGGGGCCGGTGGCTACACCTTC. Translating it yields CASSFTRGQGAGGYTF.

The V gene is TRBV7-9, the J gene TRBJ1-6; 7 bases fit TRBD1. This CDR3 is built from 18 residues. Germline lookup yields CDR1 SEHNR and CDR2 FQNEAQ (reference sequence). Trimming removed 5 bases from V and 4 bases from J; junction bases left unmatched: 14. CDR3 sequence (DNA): TGTGCCAGCAGCCAGGGACAGCCCCTTGCCCTGTATAATTCACCCCTCCACTTT. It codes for CASSQGQPLALYNSPLHF. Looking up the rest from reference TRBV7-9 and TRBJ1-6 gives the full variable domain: DTGVSQNPRHKITKRGQNVTFRCDPISEHNRLYWYRQTLGQGPEFLTYFQNEAQLEKSRLLSDRFSAERPKGSFSTLEIQRTEQGDSAMYLCASSQGQPLALYNSPLHFGNGTRLTVT.

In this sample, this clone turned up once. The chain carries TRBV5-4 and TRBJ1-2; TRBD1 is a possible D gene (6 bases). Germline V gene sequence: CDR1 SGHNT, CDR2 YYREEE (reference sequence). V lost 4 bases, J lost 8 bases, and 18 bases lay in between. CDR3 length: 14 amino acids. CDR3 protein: CASSLDATGWGYTF. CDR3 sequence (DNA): TGTGCCAGCAGCCTTGATGCTACAGGGTGGGGCTACACCTTC. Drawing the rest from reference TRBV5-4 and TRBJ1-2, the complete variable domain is ETGVTQSPTHLIKTRGQQVTLRCSSQSGHNTVSWYQQALGQGPQFIFQYYREEENGRGNFPPRFSGLQFPNYSSELNVNALELDDSALYLCASSLDATGWGYTFGSGTRLTVV.

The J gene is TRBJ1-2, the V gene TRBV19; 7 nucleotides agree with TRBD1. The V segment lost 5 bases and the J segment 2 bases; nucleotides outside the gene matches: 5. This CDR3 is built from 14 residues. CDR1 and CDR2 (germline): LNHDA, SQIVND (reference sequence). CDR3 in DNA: TGTGCCAGTAGTCGCCAGACAGGGAACTATGGCTACACCTTC. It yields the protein CASSRQTGNYGYTF.